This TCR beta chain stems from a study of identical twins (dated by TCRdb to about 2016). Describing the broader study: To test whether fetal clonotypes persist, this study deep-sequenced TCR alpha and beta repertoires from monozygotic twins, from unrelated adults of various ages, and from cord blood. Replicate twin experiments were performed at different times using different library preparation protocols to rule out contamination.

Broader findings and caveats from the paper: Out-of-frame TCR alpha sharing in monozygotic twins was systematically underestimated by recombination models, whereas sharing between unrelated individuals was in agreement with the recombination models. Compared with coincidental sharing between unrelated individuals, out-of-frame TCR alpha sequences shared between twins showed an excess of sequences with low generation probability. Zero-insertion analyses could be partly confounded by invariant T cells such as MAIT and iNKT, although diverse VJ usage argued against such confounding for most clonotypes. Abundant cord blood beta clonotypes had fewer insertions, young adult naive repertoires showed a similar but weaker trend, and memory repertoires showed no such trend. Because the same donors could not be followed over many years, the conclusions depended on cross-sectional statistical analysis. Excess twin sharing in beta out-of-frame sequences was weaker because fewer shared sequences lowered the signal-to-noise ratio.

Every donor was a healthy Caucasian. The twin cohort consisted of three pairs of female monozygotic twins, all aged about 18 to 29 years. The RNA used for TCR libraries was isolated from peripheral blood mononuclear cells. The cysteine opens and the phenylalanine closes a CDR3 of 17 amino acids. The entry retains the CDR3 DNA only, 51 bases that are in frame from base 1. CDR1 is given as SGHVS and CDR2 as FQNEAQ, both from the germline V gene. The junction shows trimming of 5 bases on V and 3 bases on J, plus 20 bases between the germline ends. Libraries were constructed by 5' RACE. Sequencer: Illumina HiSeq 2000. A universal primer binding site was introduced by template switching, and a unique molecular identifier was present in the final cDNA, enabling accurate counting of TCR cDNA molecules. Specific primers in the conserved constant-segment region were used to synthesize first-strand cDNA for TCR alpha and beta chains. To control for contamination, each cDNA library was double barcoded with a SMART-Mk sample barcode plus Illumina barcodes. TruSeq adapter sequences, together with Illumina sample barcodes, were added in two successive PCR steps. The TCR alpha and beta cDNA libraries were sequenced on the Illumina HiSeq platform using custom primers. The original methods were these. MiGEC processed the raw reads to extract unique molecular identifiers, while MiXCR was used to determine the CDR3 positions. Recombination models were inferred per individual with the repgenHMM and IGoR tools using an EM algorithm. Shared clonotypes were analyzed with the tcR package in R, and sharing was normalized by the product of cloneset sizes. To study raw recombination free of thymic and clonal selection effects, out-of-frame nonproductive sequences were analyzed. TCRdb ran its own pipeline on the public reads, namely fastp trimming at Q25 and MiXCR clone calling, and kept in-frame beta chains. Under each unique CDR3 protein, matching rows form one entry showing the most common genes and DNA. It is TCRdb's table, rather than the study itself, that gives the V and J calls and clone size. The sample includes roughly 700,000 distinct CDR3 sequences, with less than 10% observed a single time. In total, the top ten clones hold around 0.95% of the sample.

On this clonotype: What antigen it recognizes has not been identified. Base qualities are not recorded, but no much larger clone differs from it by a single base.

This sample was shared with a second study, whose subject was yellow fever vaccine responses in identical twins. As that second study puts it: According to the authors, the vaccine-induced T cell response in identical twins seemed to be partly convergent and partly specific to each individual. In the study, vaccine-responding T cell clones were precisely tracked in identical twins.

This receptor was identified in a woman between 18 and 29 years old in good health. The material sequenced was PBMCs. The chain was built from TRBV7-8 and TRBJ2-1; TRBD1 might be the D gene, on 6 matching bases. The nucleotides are TGTGCCAGCAGCCCCGAGGGGTCAGGGGCTCTCTACAATGAGCAGTTCTTC. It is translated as CASSPEGSGALYNEQFF.